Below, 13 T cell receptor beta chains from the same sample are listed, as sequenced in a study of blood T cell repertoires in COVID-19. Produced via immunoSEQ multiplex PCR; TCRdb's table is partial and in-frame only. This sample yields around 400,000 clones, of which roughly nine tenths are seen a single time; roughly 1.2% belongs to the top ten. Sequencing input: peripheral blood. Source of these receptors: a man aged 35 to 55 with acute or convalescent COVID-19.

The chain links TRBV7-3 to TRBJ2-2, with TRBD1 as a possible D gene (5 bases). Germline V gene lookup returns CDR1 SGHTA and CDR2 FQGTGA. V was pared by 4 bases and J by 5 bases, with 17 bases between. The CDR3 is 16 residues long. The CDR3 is CASSYTPRVGTGELFF. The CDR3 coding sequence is TGTGCCAGCAGCTATACCCCCAGGGTAGGGACCGGGGAGCTGTTTTTT.

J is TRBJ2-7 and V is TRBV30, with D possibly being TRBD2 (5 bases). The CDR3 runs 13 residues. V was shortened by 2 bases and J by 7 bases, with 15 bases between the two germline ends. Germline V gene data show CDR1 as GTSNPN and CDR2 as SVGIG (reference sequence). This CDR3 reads CAWSSGWGKEQYF. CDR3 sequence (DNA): TGTGCCTGGAGTAGCGGCTGGGGTAAGGAGCAGTACTTC. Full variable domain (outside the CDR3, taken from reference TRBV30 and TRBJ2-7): SQTIHQWPATLVQPVGSPLSLECTVEGTSNPNLYWYRQAAGRGLQLLFYSVGIGQISSEVPQNLSASRPQDRQFILSSKKLLLSDSGFYLCAWSSGWGKEQYFGPGTRLTVT.

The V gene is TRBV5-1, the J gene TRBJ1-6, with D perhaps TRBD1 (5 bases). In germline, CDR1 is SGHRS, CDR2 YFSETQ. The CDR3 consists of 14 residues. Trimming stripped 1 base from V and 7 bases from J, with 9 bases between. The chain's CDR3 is CASSLFQGNSPLHF. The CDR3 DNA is TGCGCCAGCAGCTTGTTCCAGGGAAATTCACCCCTCCACTTT.

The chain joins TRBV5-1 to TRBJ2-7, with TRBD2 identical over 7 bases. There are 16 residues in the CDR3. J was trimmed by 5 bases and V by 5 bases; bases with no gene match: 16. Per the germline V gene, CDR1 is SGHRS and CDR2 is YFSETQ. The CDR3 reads CASSLYPGRRENEQYF. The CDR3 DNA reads TGCGCCAGCAGTTTATACCCGGGACGGCGGGAGAACGAGCAGTACTTC.

In nucleotides, the CDR3 is TGTGCCAGCAGCTTAGAACAAGGGACATGGGTTAACTATGGCTACACCTTC. Its protein product is CASSLEQGTWVNYGYTF. The chain combines TRBV5-6 with TRBJ1-2; D may be TRBD1 (6 bases). This CDR3 comprises 17 residues. V lost 2 bases to trimming and J lost 1 base, with 18 bases between them. The germline gives CDR1 SGHDT, CDR2 YYEEEE.

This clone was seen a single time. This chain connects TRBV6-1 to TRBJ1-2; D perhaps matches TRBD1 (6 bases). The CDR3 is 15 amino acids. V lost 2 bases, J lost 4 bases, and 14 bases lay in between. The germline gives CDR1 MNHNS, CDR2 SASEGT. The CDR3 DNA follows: TGTGCCAGCAGTGAATTGGGGGCCCAAACCTATGGCTACACCTTC. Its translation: CASSELGAQTYGYTF.

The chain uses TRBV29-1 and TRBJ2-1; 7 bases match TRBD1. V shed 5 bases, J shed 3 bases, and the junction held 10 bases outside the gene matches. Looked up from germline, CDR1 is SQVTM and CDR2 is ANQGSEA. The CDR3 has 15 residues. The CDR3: CSVQKQGYVYNEQFF. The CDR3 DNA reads TGCAGCGTTCAGAAACAGGGGTATGTCTACAATGAGCAGTTCTTC.

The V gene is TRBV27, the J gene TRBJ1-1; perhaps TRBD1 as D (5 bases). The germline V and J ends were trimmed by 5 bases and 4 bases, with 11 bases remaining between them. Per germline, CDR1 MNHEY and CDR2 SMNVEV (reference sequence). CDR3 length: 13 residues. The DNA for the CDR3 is TGTGCCAGCAGTCCAGGGAGGGGCACTGAAGCTTTCTTT. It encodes CASSPGRGTEAFF.

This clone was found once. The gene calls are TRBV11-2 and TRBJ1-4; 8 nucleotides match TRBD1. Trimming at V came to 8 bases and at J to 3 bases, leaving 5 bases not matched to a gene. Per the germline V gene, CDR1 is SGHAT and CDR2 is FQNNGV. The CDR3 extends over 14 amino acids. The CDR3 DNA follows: TGTGCCAGCGGCCGGACAGGGTCTAATGAAAAACTGTTTTTT. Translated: CASGRTGSNEKLFF.

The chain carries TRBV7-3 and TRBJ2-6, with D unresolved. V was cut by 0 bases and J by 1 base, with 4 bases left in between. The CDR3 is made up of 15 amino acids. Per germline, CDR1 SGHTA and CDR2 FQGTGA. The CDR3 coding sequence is TGTGCCAGCAGCTTAACCGGGTCTGGGGCCAACGTCCTGACTTTC. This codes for CASSLTGSGANVLTF.

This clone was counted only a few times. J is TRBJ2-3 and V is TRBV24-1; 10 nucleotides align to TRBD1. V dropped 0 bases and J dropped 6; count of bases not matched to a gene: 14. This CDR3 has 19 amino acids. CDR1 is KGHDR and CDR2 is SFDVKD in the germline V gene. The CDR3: CATSDLFSVWDRGDDTQYF. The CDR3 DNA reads TGTGCCACCAGTGATTTGTTTAGTGTGTGGGACAGGGGTGACGATACGCAGTATTTT.

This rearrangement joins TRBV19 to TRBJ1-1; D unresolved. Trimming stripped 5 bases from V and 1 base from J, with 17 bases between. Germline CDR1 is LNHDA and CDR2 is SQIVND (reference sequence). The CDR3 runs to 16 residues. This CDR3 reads CASSFWTGESNTEAFF. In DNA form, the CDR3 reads TGTGCCAGTAGTTTCTGGACCGGGGAGTCGAACACTGAAGCTTTCTTT.

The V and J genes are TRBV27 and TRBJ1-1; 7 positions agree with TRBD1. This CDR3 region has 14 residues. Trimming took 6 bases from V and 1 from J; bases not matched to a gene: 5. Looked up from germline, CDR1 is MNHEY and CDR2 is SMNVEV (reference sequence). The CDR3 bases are TGTGCCAGCAGACGGGGACAGCGGAACACTGAAGCTTTCTTT. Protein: CASRRGQRNTEAFF.